The rows below give T cell receptor beta chains drawn from one sample of a study of shared clonotypes between healthy human individuals. TCRdb keeps only in-frame clones here, not all; method: immunoSEQ multiplex PCR. This sample has about 480,000 clones, with roughly 85% found just once. Sequencing was carried out using PBMCs. All receptors derive from a woman aged 40 to 55 in good health. Some clones in this sample may be carry-over from other donors' samples. The CDR3 runs from the conserved cysteine through the conserved F or W. The order of the fields is D gene, J gene, clone size, V gene, CDR3 length, CDR3 protein, CDR3 DNA. A D gene is named only where the DNA matches it firmly. Clone size, where shown, is once, few, many, or a class for clones that have expanded.

D: .; J: TRBJ2-2; size: .; V: TRBV10-3; length: 17; CDR3: CAISGRGGDRSGGELFF; DNA: TGTGCCATCAGTGGTAGAGGCGGGGACCGTTCTGGCGGGGAGCTGTTTTTT
D: TRBD2; J: TRBJ2-7; size: .; V: TRBV2; length: 12; CDR3: CAGGLKDYEQYF; DNA: TGTGCCGGGGGACTAAAGGACTACGAGCAGTACTTC
D: .; J: TRBJ1-2; size: .; V: TRBV30; length: 14; CDR3: CAWSRGGQDYGYTF; DNA: TGTGCCTGGAGCCGGGGGGGCCAAGACTATGGCTACACCTTC
D: TRBD1; J: TRBJ1-4; size: .; V: TRBV10-2; length: 15; CDR3: CASSGKTGVGEKLFF; DNA: TGCGCCAGCTCGGGGAAGACAGGGGTGGGTGAAAAACTGTTTTTT
D: .; J: TRBJ2-6; size: .; V: TRBV19; length: 16; CDR3: CASSTRLFSGANVLTF; DNA: TGTGCCAGTAGCACCCGGTTATTCTCTGGGGCCAACGTCCTGACTTTC
D: TRBD1; J: TRBJ2-1; size: .; V: TRBV4-2; length: 15; CDR3: CASSLGQGAYNEQFF; DNA: TGTGCCAGCAGCCTTGGACAGGGGGCCTACAATGAGCAGTTCTTC
D: .; J: TRBJ2-2; size: .; V: TRBV5-1; length: 13; CDR3: CASSLLGGGELFF; DNA: TGCGCCAGCAGCTTGCTCGGGGGCGGGGAGCTGTTTTTT
D: TRBD1; J: TRBJ1-2; size: .; V: TRBV28; length: 12; CDR3: CASSQRDRGYTF; DNA: TGTGCCAGCAGCCAAAGGGACAGGGGTTACACCTTC
D: .; J: TRBJ2-3; size: .; V: TRBV7-2; length: 18; CDR3: CASSIAPSSRVSTDTQYF; DNA: TGTGCCAGCAGCATAGCCCCTTCTAGCAGAGTAAGCACAGATACGCAGTATTTT
D: TRBD2; J: TRBJ2-2; size: .; V: TRBV5-1; length: 15; CDR3: CASSLLAGESGELFF; DNA: TGCGCCAGCAGCTTGTTAGCGGGAGAGTCCGGGGAGCTGTTTTTT
D: TRBD2; J: TRBJ2-1; size: few; V: TRBV27; length: 21; CDR3: CASSLSFVGLAGSSSYNEQFF; DNA: TGTGCCAGCAGTTTATCGTTCGTTGGACTAGCGGGGTCGAGCTCCTACAATGAGCAGTTCTTC
D: .; J: TRBJ2-3; size: .; V: TRBV7-2; length: 14; CDR3: CASSLGRSTDTQYF; DNA: TGTGCCAGCAGCTTAGGCCGGAGCACAGATACGCAGTATTTT
D: TRBD1; J: TRBJ2-1; size: .; V: TRBV6-4; length: 13; CDR3: CASSRTGYNEQFF; DNA: TGTGCCAGCAGTAGGACAGGTTACAATGAGCAGTTCTTC
D: .; J: TRBJ2-3; size: .; V: TRBV19; length: 13; CDR3: CASSMGSTDTQYF; DNA: TGTGCCAGTAGTATGGGGAGCACAGATACGCAGTATTTT